This entry describes one T cell receptor beta chain. The V gene's germline CDR1 is MDHEN and CDR2 SYDVKM. The V and J ends lost 5 bases and 8 bases, in that order; junction bases with no gene match: 11. The CDR3 has 16 residues. The record originates from a study of cytomegalovirus exposure and HLA in healthy donors. Both 60 Vbeta primers and 13 Jbeta primers went into the PCR. The assay was immunoSEQ multiplex PCR, and TCRdb's table has in-frame clones only and misses some. This sample has 90,000 to 110,000 clones, with approximately 73% found just once. Sampled while nominally healthy, donors likely had unrecorded immune exposures.

Sequenced: PBMCs. This clonotype was sampled from a middle-aged man in good health and CMV-seronegative. The V call is TRBV28, the J call TRBJ1-4, with 10 bases that match TRBD1. Here the CDR3 reads CASSPYGTGDREKLFF. CDR3 bases: TGTGCCAGCAGTCCATACGGGACAGGGGATAGGGAAAAACTGTTTTTT.